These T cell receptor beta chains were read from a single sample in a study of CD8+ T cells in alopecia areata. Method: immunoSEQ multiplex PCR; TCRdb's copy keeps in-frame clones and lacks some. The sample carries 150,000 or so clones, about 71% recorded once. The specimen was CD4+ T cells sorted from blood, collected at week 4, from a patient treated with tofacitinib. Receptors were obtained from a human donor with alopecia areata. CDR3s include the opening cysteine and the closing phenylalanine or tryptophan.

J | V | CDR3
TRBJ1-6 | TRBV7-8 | CASSTGQALYNSPLHF
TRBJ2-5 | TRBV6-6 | CASRLAPSWWETQYF
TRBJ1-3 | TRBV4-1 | CASSRAGGAGNTIYF
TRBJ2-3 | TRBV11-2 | CASSLARVTDTQYF
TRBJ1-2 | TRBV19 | CASSRRSGSGYTF
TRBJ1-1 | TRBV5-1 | CASSSPGGVNTEAFF
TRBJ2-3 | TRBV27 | CASSSRRLAGGINTDTQYF
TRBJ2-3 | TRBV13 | CASSLGGFDTQYF
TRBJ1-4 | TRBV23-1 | CASSQSRSNEKLFF
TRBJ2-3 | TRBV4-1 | CASSLRTGGITDTQYF
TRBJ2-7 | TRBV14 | CASSQEYRPLYEQYF
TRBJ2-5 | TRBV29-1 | CSVEGPAGAPRMVQYF
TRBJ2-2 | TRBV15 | CATSRDLQGAHAGELFF
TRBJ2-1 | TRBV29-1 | CSVKGTINEQFF
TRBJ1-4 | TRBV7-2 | CASSPQARTEKLFF
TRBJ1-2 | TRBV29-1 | CSVARTYGYTF
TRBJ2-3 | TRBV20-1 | CSAGFGDTQYF
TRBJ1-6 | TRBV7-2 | CASSPSESYNSPLHF
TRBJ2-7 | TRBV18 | CASSPPSGQSVYF
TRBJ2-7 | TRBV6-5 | CASSMTGASREQYF
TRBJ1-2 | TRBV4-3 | CASSQVSGGAYGYTF
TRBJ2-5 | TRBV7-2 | CASSLVRGGREETQYF
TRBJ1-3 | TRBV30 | CAWSMGHPIAGNTIYF
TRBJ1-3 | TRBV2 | CASSGLQVAGGNTIYF
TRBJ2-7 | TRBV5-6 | CASSSLDSSYEQYF
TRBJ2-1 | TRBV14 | CASTGLVDNEQFF
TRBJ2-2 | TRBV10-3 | CAISEPPRELFF
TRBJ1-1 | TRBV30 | CAWSRGGRTEAFF
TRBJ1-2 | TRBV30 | CAWSAQAGYYGYTF
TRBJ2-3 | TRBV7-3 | CASSLIGGRRTDTQYF
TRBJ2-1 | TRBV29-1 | CSVALTGNEQFF
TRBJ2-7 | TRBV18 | CASSPTGTDYEQYF
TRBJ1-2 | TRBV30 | CAWTGGYGYTF
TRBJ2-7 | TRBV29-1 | CSVEMTSGHAYEQYF
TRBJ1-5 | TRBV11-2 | CASGETGNQPQHF
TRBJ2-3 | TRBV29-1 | CSVDSPDTQYF
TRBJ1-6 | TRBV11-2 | CASSQATGDNSPLHF
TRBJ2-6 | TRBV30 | CAWSRHATGSGANVLTF
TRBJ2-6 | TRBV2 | CASKYSGGDSGANVLTF
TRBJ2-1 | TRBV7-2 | CASSPLGLAWYEQFF
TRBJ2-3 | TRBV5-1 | CASSFTQGATQYF